One and the same sample provided the 30 T cell receptor beta chains below, sequenced in a study of T cells in Graves' hyperthyroidism and ophthalmopathy. Amplified TCR beta CDR3 regions came from RNA transcripts. HTBI primers drove first-round RT-PCR of the TCR CDR3. TCRdb re-called the multiplex PCR reads through MiXCR, storing one row per CDR3 protein. The sample yields more than 350,000 distinct CDR3 sequences, 15% seen once. Sequencing was carried out using blood. The receptors were sampled from a woman in her twenties or thirties with Graves' hyperthyroidism.

This clonotype was observed at least ten times. The CDR3 protein is CASSSTLSSGIASGELFF. The CDR3 region has the DNA TGTGCCAGCAGTTCAACCCTGAGTAGCGGGATAGCTAGCGGGGAGCTGTTTTTT. This rearrangement joins TRBV27 to TRBJ2-2; 8 bases align to TRBD2. CDR3 length: 18 amino acids. Trimming took 4 bases from V and 7 from J; bases not matched to a gene: 17. The V gene's germline CDR1 is MNHEY and CDR2 SMNVEV (reference sequence).

This clonotype has just a few counts. The J gene is TRBJ2-1, the V gene TRBV14, with D possibly matching TRBD1 (6 bases). The V end was cut by 1 base, the J end by 7 bases, with 23 bases between. Germline V CDR1 and CDR2: SGHDN, FVKESK. The CDR3 has 18 amino acids. For the CDR3, the DNA is TGTGCCAGCAGCCAAGTAGATTTCAGGGGATTACAAGGAAATGAGCAGTTCTTC. The encoded protein is CASSQVDFRGLQGNEQFF.

This clonotype was counted many times. CDR3 sequence: CASSLTEGSYEQYF. The DNA of the CDR3 is TGTGCCAGCAGTTTGACCGAAGGGTCCTACGAGCAGTACTTC. This chain connects TRBV12-3 or TRBV12-4 to TRBJ2-7; unclear D gene. V was clipped by 3 bases and J by 1 base, with 10 bases between them. The CDR3 covers 14 residues.

This clonotype was detected only a few times. The CDR3 loop is CASSARQDLAQVYEQYF. The CDR3 nucleotides read TGTGCCAGCAGTGCCAGACAGGACCTGGCGCAGGTTTACGAGCAGTACTTC. This chain links TRBV27 with TRBJ2-7; maybe TRBD1 (6 bases). The CDR3 runs 17 residues. Germline CDR1 reads MNHEY; CDR2 reads SMNVEV (reference sequence). V was clipped by 5 bases and J by 4 bases, with 24 bases between them.

This clonotype was seen only a few times. The chain employs TRBV29-1 and TRBJ2-1; 7 nucleotides line up with TRBD1. V was clipped by 0 bases and J by 3 bases; unmatched bases: 8. The CDR3 covers 16 residues. Germline-derived CDR1 and CDR2 are SQVTM and ANQGSEA. The CDR3 DNA is TGCAGCGTTGAAGATGCGACAGGGAAAGTCTACAATGAGCAGTTCTTC. It yields the protein CSVEDATGKVYNEQFF.

There are many counts of this clonotype. The rearrangement links TRBV4-1 to TRBJ2-7; 8 bases line up with TRBD1. Germline V gives CDR1 MGHRA, CDR2 YSYEKL. This CDR3 has 16 amino acids. With V trimmed by 4 bases and J by 3 bases, 11 bases remained unmatched. CDR3 coding DNA: TGCGCCAGCAGCCTTAACCCGGGGGACAGGTACTACGAGCAGTACTTC. Its protein product is CASSLNPGDRYYEQYF.

In this sample, this clonotype turned up a few times. The rearrangement joins TRBV28 to TRBJ2-3; D might be TRBD2 (5 bases). Trimming took off 5 bases at V and 4 bases at J, with 7 bases between the two ends. The CDR3 length is 12 residues. Germline CDR1 is MDHEN and CDR2 is SYDVKM. This CDR3 reads CASSRGSDTQYF. The CDR3 DNA reads TGTGCCAGCAGTCGAGGGTCAGATACGCAGTATTTT.

The chain is built from TRBV24-1 and TRBJ1-1; TRBD1 might be the D (6 bases). This CDR3 region has 12 residues. In germline, CDR1 is KGHDR, CDR2 SFDVKD. Trimming removed 4 bases at V and 4 bases at J, with 6 bases between. The CDR3: CATSEGGTEAFF. DNA of the CDR3: TGTGCCACCAGTGAAGGGGGCACTGAAGCTTTCTTT.

This clonotype was picked up many times. The chain recombines TRBV6-1 with TRBJ2-1; no clear D. This CDR3 is built from 13 residues. CDR1 MNHNS and CDR2 SASEGT come from the germline V gene. The germline V and J ends were trimmed by 7 bases and 9 bases, with 16 bases remaining between them. The CDR3 loop reads CASKGGPTTEQFF. In DNA form, the CDR3 reads TGTGCCAGCAAAGGTGGACCGACCACTGAGCAGTTCTTC.

The V and J genes are TRBV20-1 and TRBJ2-7; D remains ambiguous. The CDR3 is 15 residues long. Trimming took off 6 bases at V and 0 bases at J, with 18 bases between the two ends. Germline CDR1 reads DFQATT; CDR2 reads SNEGSKA (reference sequence). As DNA, the CDR3 is TGCAGTGCACTAACCGGGTTTACCGTCTCCTACGAGCAGTACTTC. Its protein product is CSALTGFTVSYEQYF.

This clonotype was seen repeatedly, ten times or more. CDR3 protein: CASSSHPLAGVSTGELFF. As DNA, the CDR3 is TGTGCCAGCAGCTCCCACCCACTAGCGGGAGTGTCCACCGGGGAGCTGTTTTTT. This rearrangement joins TRBV11-2 to TRBJ2-2; 11 nucleotides align to TRBD2. V shed 4 bases and J 4 bases; nucleotides not matched to a gene: 11. The CDR3 sequence is 18 residues long. The germline V gene encodes CDR1 SGHAT and CDR2 FQNNGV. Supplemented by reference TRBV11-2 and TRBJ2-2, the full variable domain reads EAGVAQSPRYKIIEKRQSVAFWCNPISGHATLYWYQQILGQGPKLLIQFQNNGVVDDSQLPKDRFSAERLKGVDSTLKIQPAKLEDSAVYLCASSSHPLAGVSTGELFFGEGSRLTVL.

This clonotype has a count of ten or more. Here the CDR3 DNA reads TGCAGTGCTAGAGATAGTCGGGACAGCGCTAACTATGGCTACACCTTC. Translated, it gives CSARDSRDSANYGYTF. The chain recombines TRBV20-1 with TRBJ1-2; 7 nucleotides line up with TRBD1. The CDR3 runs to 16 residues. Germline lookup yields CDR1 DFQATT and CDR2 SNEGSKA (reference sequence). The J segment lost 0 bases and the V segment lost 0 bases, leaving 7 bases of the junction unmatched.

This clonotype was seen many times. The chain has TRBV24-1 and TRBJ2-3; 9 bases are a match to TRBD2. The CDR3 spans 17 residues. V gave up 0 bases and J gave up 6 bases; unmatched junction bases: 9. The germline CDR1 and CDR2 sequences are KGHDR and SFDVKD. As DNA, the CDR3 is TGTGCCACCAGTGATTTGGGCGTAGCGGGAGTTCCGGATACGCAGTATTTT. Protein sequence: CATSDLGVAGVPDTQYF.

This clonotype was seen at least ten times. CDR3 region: CAIMTWGNEQFF. As DNA, the CDR3 is TGTGCCATCATGACCTGGGGCAATGAGCAGTTCTTC. The rearrangement links TRBV10-3 to TRBJ2-1; D remains ambiguous. The CDR3 is made up of 12 amino acids. V was pared by 7 bases and J by 6 bases, with 10 bases between. Germline V lookup: CDR1 ENHRY, CDR2 SYGVKD.

As for this clonotype: A read error may be the cause here, since a much bigger clone is one base away. The chain carries TRBV12-3 or TRBV12-4 and TRBJ1-2; D gene ambiguous. CDR3 length: 12 amino acids. For the CDR3, the DNA is TGTGCCAGTAGGGAGGTGGCTCATGGCCACACCTTC. Translation gives CASREVAHGHTF.

The J gene is TRBJ2-1, the V gene TRBV7-2, with 11 nucleotides matching TRBD2. Germline CDR1 is SGHTA and CDR2 is FQGNSA. The CDR3 runs 16 residues. The V and J ends lost 6 bases and 3 bases, in that order; junction bases with no gene match: 7. This CDR3 is CASSWSGTSGYNEQFF. In DNA form, the CDR3 reads TGTGCCAGCAGTTGGTCCGGGACTAGCGGCTACAATGAGCAGTTCTTC.

The gene calls are TRBV2 and TRBJ2-7; D not certain. Germline loops: CDR1 SNHLY, CDR2 FYNNEI. Deletions cut 6 bases from V and 9 bases from J, with 12 bases between. This CDR3 is 11 amino acids long. As DNA, the CDR3 is TGTGCCAGCAGGTACCCTACGATGCAGTACTTC. Translated: CASRYPTMQYF.

This clonotype was detected a few times. This chain connects TRBV24-1 to TRBJ2-5; tentative D call: TRBD1 (5 bases). The CDR3 runs 13 residues. Germline CDR1 and CDR2: KGHDR and SFDVKD. V shed 5 bases and J shed 6 bases, with 12 bases lying between them. CDR3 sequence: CATSAPGYQTQYF. In nucleotides, the CDR3 is TGTGCCACCAGTGCCCCAGGGTATCAGACCCAGTACTTC.

V usage is TRBV3-1 and J usage is TRBJ2-7; 8 bases map to TRBD1. Germline loops: CDR1 LGHDT, CDR2 YNNKEL (reference sequence). The CDR3 is 16 amino acids. The junction had 8 bases not matched to a gene; V was cut back by 3 bases and J by 1 base. The CDR3 sequence: CASSQYNRGISYEQYF. Written as DNA, the CDR3 is TGTGCCAGCAGCCAGTACAACAGGGGGATTTCCTACGAGCAGTACTTC.

V is TRBV28 and J is TRBJ1-5, with 9 nucleotides matching TRBD1. Germline V lookup: CDR1 MDHEN, CDR2 SYDVKM. The trim removed 2 bases at V and 2 bases at J, leaving 7 bases unmatched. There are 17 residues in the CDR3. DNA for the CDR3: TGTGCCAGCAGTTTAAGCGCTCGGACAGGGGGCAATCAGCCCCAGCATTTT. It translates to CASSLSARTGGNQPQHF.

Of note for this clonotype: Its ends do not fully match the called genes, so a read error is possible. The chain has TRBV28 and TRBJ2-7, with 9 bases aligning to TRBD2. Germline lookup yields CDR1 MDHEN and CDR2 SYDVKM. The CDR3 covers 16 residues. CDR3: CAGSSLGLAESYEQYF. DNA for the CDR3: TGTGCCGGCAGTTCCTTGGGACTAGCCGAATCCTACGAGCAGTACTTC.

This clonotype was recorded many times. The chain carries TRBV12-3 or TRBV12-4 and TRBJ1-3; tentative D call: TRBD1 (5 bases). Trimming took off 2 bases at V and 0 bases at J, with 11 bases between the two ends. The CDR3 totals 16 residues. DNA of the CDR3: TGTGCCAGCAGTTTAATGGGGCCGAACTCTGGAAACACCATATATTTT. The encoded protein is CASSLMGPNSGNTIYF.

This clonotype was found many times. The chain couples TRBV29-1 to TRBJ2-7; 10 bases fit TRBD1. The CDR3 has 12 amino acids. Unmatched junction bases numbered 5, after V lost 7 bases and J lost 5 bases. Germline CDR1 is SQVTM and CDR2 is ANQGSEA. The CDR3, as DNA: TGCAGCGCCGGGACAGGGGTAAACGAGCAGTACTTC. As protein: CSAGTGVNEQYF.

This clonotype was recorded many times. The V and J genes are TRBV5-1 and TRBJ2-3, with 14 nucleotides matching TRBD2. V was clipped by 4 bases and J by 6 bases; unmatched bases: 10. Germline loops: CDR1 SGHRS, CDR2 YFSETQ. This CDR3 is built from 17 residues. Written as DNA, the CDR3 is TGCGCCAGCAGCCCCGGACTAGCGGGAGGACCGCTGGATACGCAGTATTTT. Protein: CASSPGLAGGPLDTQYF.

This clonotype was detected many times. The gene calls are TRBV20-1 and TRBJ2-3, with D perhaps TRBD2 (6 bases). This CDR3 spans 13 amino acids. The V gene's germline CDR1 is DFQATT and CDR2 SNEGSKA (reference sequence). V gave up 4 bases and J gave up 0 bases, with 8 bases separating them. The CDR3 here is CSATSGSTDTQYF. The CDR3 DNA reads TGCAGTGCTACAAGCGGGAGCACAGATACGCAGTATTTT.

This clonotype was seen at least ten times. The chain is built from TRBV9 and TRBJ2-7; 12 nucleotides align to TRBD1. CDR3 length: 15 amino acids. CDR1 and CDR2 (germline): SGDLS, YYNGEE. Trimming at V came to 4 bases and at J to 6 bases, leaving 8 bases not matched to a gene. The CDR3 is CASSHSGQGAVEQYF. The CDR3, as DNA: TGTGCCAGCAGCCATTCGGGACAGGGGGCGGTCGAGCAGTACTTC.

This clonotype was recorded many times. The rearrangement links TRBV29-1 to TRBJ2-1; the D gene is possibly TRBD2 (5 bases). CDR3 length: 15 amino acids. The germline V gene has CDR1 SQVTM and CDR2 ANQGSEA. The V end was cut by 4 bases, the J end by 4 bases, with 17 bases between. The CDR3 coding sequence is TGCAGCGTTGTCTTGGTCCTAGCTCTGTACAATGAGCAGTTCTTC. Translating it yields CSVVLVLALYNEQFF.

The chain uses TRBV11-3 and TRBJ2-2; no definite D call. Germline V gene sequence: CDR1 SGHNT, CDR2 YENEEA. The CDR3 spans 13 residues. V was trimmed by 0 bases and J by 7 bases, leaving 6 bases between them. The CDR3 coding sequence is TGTGCCAGCAGCTTAGACGATCACGGGGAGCTGTTTTTT. This sequence encodes CASSLDDHGELFF.

This clonotype was seen a handful of times. This rearrangement joins TRBV9 to TRBJ2-2; a weak D match, TRBD1 (6 bases). Germline values: CDR1 SGDLS, CDR2 YYNGEE. V was pared by 0 bases and J by 3 bases, with 12 bases between. This CDR3 spans 16 amino acids. CDR3 sequence: CASSVGTALYTGELFF. The CDR3 DNA sequence: TGTGCCAGCAGCGTAGGGACAGCCCTCTACACCGGGGAGCTGTTTTTT.

This clonotype was seen at least ten times. The gene calls are TRBV2 and TRBJ2-1, with D possibly matching TRBD1 (5 bases). Germline V gene data show CDR1 as SNHLY and CDR2 as FYNNEI. The CDR3 totals 13 residues. Deletions cut 6 bases from V and 2 bases from J, with 8 bases between. As DNA, the CDR3 is TGTGCCAGCAGAAAGGACACCTACAATGAGCAGTTCTTC. Amino acids: CASRKDTYNEQFF.